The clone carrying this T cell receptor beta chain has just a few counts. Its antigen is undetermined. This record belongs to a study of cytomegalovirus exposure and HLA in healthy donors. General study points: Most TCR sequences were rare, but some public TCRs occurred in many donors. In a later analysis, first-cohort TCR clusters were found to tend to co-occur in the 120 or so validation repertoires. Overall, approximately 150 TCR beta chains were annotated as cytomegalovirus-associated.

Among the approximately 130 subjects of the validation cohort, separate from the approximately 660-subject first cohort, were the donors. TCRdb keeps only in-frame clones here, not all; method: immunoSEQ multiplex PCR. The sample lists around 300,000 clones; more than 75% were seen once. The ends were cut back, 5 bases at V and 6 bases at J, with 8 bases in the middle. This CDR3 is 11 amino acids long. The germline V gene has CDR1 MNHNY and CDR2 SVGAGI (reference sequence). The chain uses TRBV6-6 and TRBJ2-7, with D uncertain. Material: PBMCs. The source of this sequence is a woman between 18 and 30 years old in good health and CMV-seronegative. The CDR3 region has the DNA TGTGCCAGCAGTGGTAGTCTCGAGCAGTACTTC. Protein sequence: CASSGSLEQYF.